The 32 T cell receptor beta chains presented below share a single source sample, sequenced in a study of post-analysis software for immune sequencing data. Study results and limitations: Patients carried roughly 5 TRBV segments more frequently than controls did, and TRBV5-6, TRBV5-1 and TRBV20-1 were among them.

These receptors have no known antigen. Sequencing libraries made from TCR beta cDNA carried unique molecular identifiers. TCRdb processed the PCR reads anew with MiXCR; each CDR3 protein has one entry. The table lists 650,000 to 900,000 distinct CDR3 sequences, around 42% of them singletons. The material sequenced was blood. These TCRs come from a girl aged 5-17 years with multiple sclerosis.

V gene TRBV7-3 combines with J gene TRBJ2-1, with 10 bases aligning to TRBD2. The CDR3 runs to 16 residues. V shed 0 bases and J 4 bases; nucleotides not matched to a gene: 3. Germline assignment: CDR1 SGHTA and CDR2 FQGTGA. CDR3: CASSLTAGGIYNEQFF. The CDR3 region has the DNA TGTGCCAGCAGCTTAACAGCGGGAGGGATATACAATGAGCAGTTCTTC.

The V call is TRBV10-1, the J call TRBJ2-5; D gene unclear. Germline lookup yields CDR1 WNHNN and CDR2 SYGVQD (reference sequence). The CDR3 length is 13 residues. V was pared by 3 bases and J by 5 bases, with 10 bases between. CDR3 bases: TGCGCCAGCAGTGAAGGGCTAGTGGAGACCCAGTACTTC. It codes for CASSEGLVETQYF.

This clonotype was seen a handful of times. The gene calls are TRBV4-2 and TRBJ2-7, with a possible D match to TRBD2 (5 bases). V shed 3 bases and J shed 3 bases, with 12 bases lying between them. The CDR3 runs 14 residues. Germline lookup yields CDR1 LGHNA and CDR2 YNFKEQ. DNA of the CDR3: TGTGCCAGCAGCCAGCTCGACGGGGACTACGAGCAGTACTTC. It translates to CASSQLDGDYEQYF.

This chain connects TRBV12-3 or TRBV12-4 to TRBJ1-3; 10 bases are shared with TRBD1. Trimming took 6 bases from V and 3 from J; bases not matched to a gene: 5. The CDR3 is 15 residues long. As DNA, the CDR3 is TGTGCCAGCAGGTTGACAGGGGGCTTTGGAAACACCATATATTTT. Translation: CASRLTGGFGNTIYF.

The chain links TRBV5-1 to TRBJ1-1; D gene uncertain. Deletions cut 1 base from V and 4 bases from J, with 8 bases between. This CDR3 contains 13 residues. Germline V CDR1 and CDR2: SGHRS, YFSETQ. This CDR3 is CASSLPGSTEAFF. The CDR3 DNA follows: TGCGCCAGCAGCTTGCCTGGGAGCACTGAAGCTTTCTTT.

This chain joins TRBV6-1 and TRBJ1-5, with D unclear. The CDR3 extends over 13 amino acids. V was trimmed by 1 base and J by 6 bases, leaving 7 bases between them. CDR1 is MNHNS, CDR2 SASEGT, per germline. This CDR3 is CASSEGYGQPQHF. The CDR3 nucleotides are TGTGCCAGCAGTGAAGGCTACGGTCAGCCCCAGCATTTT.

This clonotype appeared a few times. The chain carries TRBV4-3 and TRBJ2-1; a possible D gene is TRBD2 (5 bases). V shed 3 bases and J shed 8 bases, with 20 bases lying between them. The CDR3 sequence is 16 residues long. Germline assignment: CDR1 LGHNA and CDR2 YSLEER. The CDR3 loop reads CASSQTDSPYTYEQFF. The CDR3 coding sequence is TGCGCCAGCAGCCAGACGGACTCGCCGTACACATATGAGCAGTTCTTC.

The V and J genes are TRBV28 and TRBJ2-1; a possible D gene is TRBD2 (5 bases). Germline V gene data show CDR1 as MDHEN and CDR2 as SYDVKM. V lost 8 bases and J lost 4, with 9 bases in between. This CDR3 contains 12 residues. CDR3 region: CASASPYNEQFF. DNA for the CDR3: TGTGCCAGCGCTAGCCCATACAATGAGCAGTTCTTC.

This clonotype was found a few times. The chain couples TRBV20-1 to TRBJ2-7, with D maybe TRBD2 (5 bases). Trimming shortened V by 0 bases and J by 5 bases, and 20 bases separated the two germline ends. The CDR3 loop spans 16 amino acids. Germline CDR1 and CDR2: DFQATT and SNEGSKA (reference sequence). The CDR3 coding sequence is TGCAGTGCTAGAGAAGGCCTGACCGGGGTCCTAAACGAGCAGTACTTC. Amino acid sequence: CSAREGLTGVLNEQYF.

The chain uses TRBV7-2 and TRBJ2-5; unclear D gene. The CDR3 runs to 15 residues. Germline V gives CDR1 SGHTA, CDR2 FQGNSA. The V and J ends lost 1 base and 1 base respectively, with 10 bases between them. CDR3 nucleotide sequence: TGTGCCAGCAGCTTAGGTGAAGGGCCCCAAGAGACCCAGTACTTC. This codes for CASSLGEGPQETQYF.

The chain links TRBV5-1 to TRBJ2-7; perhaps TRBD2 as D (6 bases). Germline assignment: CDR1 SGHRS and CDR2 YFSETQ. CDR3 length equals 16 residues. V lost 4 bases to trimming and J lost 0 bases, with 17 bases between them. For the CDR3, the DNA is TGCGCCAGCAGCGGGGGGTCCGGGCCCTTCTCCTACGAGCAGTACTTC. The encoded protein is CASSGGSGPFSYEQYF.

This chain joins TRBV6-2 or TRBV6-3 and TRBJ2-1; TRBD2 matches at 7 bases. Per the germline V gene, CDR1 is MNHEY and CDR2 is SVGEGT. The CDR3 runs 14 residues. J gave up 5 bases and V 6 bases, and 7 bases lay outside the gene matches. The CDR3 DNA reads TGTGCCAGCAGAGACCGACTAGCTGACAATGAGCAGTTCTTC. This translates into CASRDRLADNEQFF.

This rearrangement joins TRBV2 to TRBJ2-7, with a weak D call TRBD2 (7 bases). The CDR3 is 15 residues long. Germline V CDR1 and CDR2: SNHLY, FYNNEI. Trimming shortened V by 3 bases and J by 3 bases, and 15 bases separated the two germline ends. CDR3 region: CASSEASGGGYEQYF. The CDR3 region has the DNA TGTGCCAGCAGTGAGGCTAGCGGAGGGGGCTACGAGCAGTACTTC.

This clonotype was counted only a few times. An end of the junction differs from the germline gene, which may be a read error. This rearrangement joins TRBV5-1 to TRBJ2-6, with TRBD2 as a possible D gene (6 bases). This CDR3 is built from 15 residues. The germline CDR1 and CDR2 sequences are SGHRS and YFSETQ. The CDR3 DNA is TGTGCCAGCAGCTTGGAGGGCCCTGGGGCCAACGTCCTGACTTTC. Amino acids: CASSLEGPGANVLTF.

The chain has TRBV4-3 and TRBJ2-7, with 7 bases lining up with TRBD2. Losses at the gene ends were 2 bases for V and 0 bases for J; bases not matched to a gene: 7. This CDR3 contains 16 residues. Germline lookup yields CDR1 LGHNA and CDR2 YSLEER. The CDR3 loop is CASSQLLTSPSYEQYF. The DNA of the CDR3 is TGCGCCAGCAGCCAATTGCTGACTAGCCCCTCCTACGAGCAGTACTTC.

With regard to this clonotype: A read error may account for a junction end that differs from germline. The CDR3 spells CASSFDGATNEKRFF. The CDR3, as DNA: TGCGCCAGCAGCTTCGACGGGGCAACTAATGAAAAACGGTTTTTT. The chain couples TRBV5-1 to TRBJ1-4, with a possible D match to TRBD1 (5 bases). The CDR3 runs to 15 residues. Germline-derived CDR1 and CDR2 are SGHRS and YFSETQ.

Note on this clonotype: Relative to the germline gene, one junction end is altered; a read error may explain this. V gene TRBV10-3 combines with J gene TRBJ1-5; weak D call: TRBD1 (5 bases). The germline V gene encodes CDR1 ENHRY and CDR2 SYGVKD. CDR3 length equals 13 residues. The CDR3 region has the DNA TGTGCCATCAGTGGGGGGAGCAATCGGCCCCAGCATTTT. Protein sequence: CAISGGSNRPQHF.

Written as DNA, the CDR3 is TGTGCCAGCAGCCCGACAGGGAGTGCAGCCTACGAGCAGTACTTC. Amino acid sequence: CASSPTGSAAYEQYF. The chain has TRBV7-2 and TRBJ2-4, with TRBD1 matching 7 bases. The closer fit of TRBJ2-7 to the DNA end suggests the J call may be wrong. The CDR3 covers 15 residues. Germline V gene lookup returns CDR1 SGHTA and CDR2 FQGNSA.

This clonotype was recorded a few times. The J gene is TRBJ1-2, the V gene TRBV6-5; 8 bases agree with TRBD1. The V gene's germline CDR1 is MNHEY and CDR2 SVGAGI. The CDR3 contains 14 residues. V shed 6 bases, J shed 6 bases, and the junction held 9 bases outside the gene matches. CDR3 in amino acids: CASSLDRGEDGYTF. The CDR3 DNA reads as TGTGCCAGCAGCCTCGACAGGGGAGAGGATGGCTACACCTTC.

The rearrangement joins TRBV3-1 to TRBJ1-2; D uncertain. The germline V gene has CDR1 LGHDT and CDR2 YNNKEL (reference sequence). Trimming removed 4 bases from V and 1 base from J, with 13 bases in between. This CDR3 has 15 residues. The CDR3 reads CASSPAGRYNYGYTF. CDR3 bases: TGTGCCAGCAGCCCCGCCGGCCGATATAACTATGGCTACACCTTC.

On this clonotype: Relative to the germline gene, one junction end is altered; a read error may explain this. The chain carries TRBV28 and TRBJ2-1; perhaps TRBD2 as D (6 bases). This CDR3 spans 16 amino acids. The germline CDR1 and CDR2 sequences are MDHEN and SYDVKM. The CDR3 sequence: CVSRMVERVSYNEQFF. The DNA of the CDR3 is TGTGTCAGCAGGATGGTCGAGCGGGTCTCCTACAATGAGCAGTTCTTC.

DNA of the CDR3: TGCGCCAGCAGCTTCTCACAGGCGAACGAGCAGTACTTC. This translates into CASSFSQANEQYF. V and J are TRBV5-1 and TRBJ2-5; maybe TRBD1 (5 bases). TRBJ2-7 matches the DNA end more closely, so the J call is doubtful. Germline V gene lookup returns CDR1 SGHRS and CDR2 YFSETQ. The CDR3 consists of 13 residues.

V is TRBV18 and J is TRBJ1-1; a possible D gene is TRBD1 (5 bases). With 2 bases removed from V and 7 bases from J, the gap between germline ends came to 11 bases. CDR1 KGHSH and CDR2 LQKENI come from the germline V gene. The CDR3 has 13 amino acids. CDR3 nucleotides: TGTGCCAGCTCACCAAGGGACGGCCATGAAGCTTTCTTT. This gives the protein CASSPRDGHEAFF.

This chain links TRBV18 with TRBJ2-5, with D tentatively TRBD2 (5 bases). The end of the DNA aligns better with TRBJ2-7, so the J call may be wrong. This CDR3 is 13 amino acids long. The germline CDR1 and CDR2 sequences are KGHSH and LQKENI. CDR3 loop: CASSSSAAGEQYF. In DNA form, the CDR3 reads TGTGCCAGCTCATCCTCAGCCGCGGGCGAGCAGTACTTC.

This clonotype was recorded once. The rearrangement links TRBV27 to TRBJ2-7; D may be TRBD2 (6 bases). V gave up 1 base and J gave up 0 bases, with 19 bases separating them. Germline V lookup: CDR1 MNHEY, CDR2 SMNVEV (reference sequence). The CDR3 contains 18 residues. The CDR3 region is CASSLFGGTLGGSYEQYF. The CDR3 DNA sequence: TGTGCCAGCAGTTTATTTGGGGGGACCCTGGGAGGCTCCTACGAGCAGTACTTC.

The chain recombines TRBV6-5 with TRBJ2-1, with 9 bases identical to TRBD1. Trimming cost V 5 bases and J 1 base; bases outside gene matches: 6. The CDR3 loop spans 16 amino acids. CDR1 and CDR2 from the germline V gene are MNHEY and SVGAGI. This CDR3 is CASSTGGVFSYNEQFF. The CDR3 bases are TGTGCCAGCAGTACAGGGGGCGTTTTTTCCTACAATGAGCAGTTCTTC.

The chain employs TRBV29-1 and TRBJ2-7; the D call may be TRBD1 or TRBD2 (5 bases each). Trimming took off 4 bases at V and 2 bases at J, with 15 bases between the two ends. Looked up from germline, CDR1 is SQVTM and CDR2 is ANQGSEA. CDR3 length: 14 residues. CDR3 nucleotide sequence: TGCAGCGTTGTAGCTCAGGGACCCACCTACGAGCAGTACTTC. Translating it yields CSVVAQGPTYEQYF.

The rearrangement links TRBV10-3 to TRBJ1-5; TRBD1 aligns across 11 bases. V dropped 2 bases and J dropped 10; count of bases not matched to a gene: 7. The germline V gene has CDR1 ENHRY and CDR2 SYGVKD. The CDR3 extends over 15 amino acids. As DNA, the CDR3 is TGTGCCATCAGTGAGGGGACAGGGGGTCCCACTCCCCAGCATTTT. This codes for CAISEGTGGPTPQHF.

This clonotype was counted only a few times. The rearrangement uses TRBV20-1 and TRBJ2-3; D remains ambiguous. The germline gives CDR1 DFQATT, CDR2 SNEGSKA (reference sequence). Trimming shortened V by 3 bases and J by 0 bases, and 10 bases separated the two germline ends. The CDR3 extends over 14 amino acids. The DNA for the CDR3 is TGCAGTGCTAGGTTCAGAGAAAGCACAGATACGCAGTATTTT. Amino acids: CSARFRESTDTQYF.

The rearrangement uses TRBV3-1 and TRBJ2-5; D unclear. The J call may be wrong; the DNA end is better matched by TRBJ2-7. The CDR3 is made up of 13 amino acids. CDR1 is LGHDT and CDR2 is YNNKEL in the germline V gene (reference sequence). In DNA, the CDR3 is TGTGCCAGCAGCCAAGTCAGCTCCTACGAGCAGTACTTC. Protein sequence: CASSQVSSYEQYF.

This clonotype has a single count. The rearrangement links TRBV7-8 to TRBJ2-3; D is unresolved. CDR3 size: 17 residues. CDR1 is SGHVS, CDR2 FQNEAQ, per germline. V was clipped by 8 bases and J by 0 bases, with 21 bases between them. CDR3 sequence: CASGQAQYTTSTDTQYF. CDR3 DNA sequence: TGTGCCAGCGGCCAAGCACAGTATACTACTAGCACAGATACGCAGTATTTT.

This clonotype has just a few counts. This CDR3 is missing its conserved last phenylalanine or tryptophan, likely due to a read error. The rearrangement joins TRBV3-1 to TRBJ1-5; D not certain. The V end lost 1 base, the J end lost 0 bases, and 4 bases lay between the germline ends. The CDR3 covers 14 residues. Germline V gene lookup returns CDR1 LGHDT and CDR2 YNNKEL (reference sequence). CDR3 sequence (DNA): TGTGCCAGCAGCCAAGGGGTTAGCAATCAGCCCCAGCATGTT. This translates into CASSQGVSNQPQHV.